The T cell receptor (beta chain) described here comes from a study of T cell changes during pregnancy in multiple sclerosis. TCRdb's table, derived via immunoSEQ multiplex PCR, lists solely in-frame clones and lacks some. The sample holds roughly 40,000 clones, more than 85% seen once. Germline V gives CDR1 MNHNS, CDR2 SASEGT. The germline V and J ends were trimmed by 3 bases and 2 bases, with 8 bases remaining between them. The CDR3 extends over 14 amino acids. The receptor's source is a female donor with multiple sclerosis, enrolled in a pregnancy study. This chain links TRBV6-1 with TRBJ1-5, with a weak D call TRBD1 (6 bases). The sequences come from CD8+ T cells from peripheral blood mononuclear cells, collected in the first trimester of pregnancy. As DNA, the CDR3 is TGTGCCAGCAGTGACTACAGGGGCAATCAGCCCCAGCATTTT. It yields the protein CASSDYRGNQPQHF.